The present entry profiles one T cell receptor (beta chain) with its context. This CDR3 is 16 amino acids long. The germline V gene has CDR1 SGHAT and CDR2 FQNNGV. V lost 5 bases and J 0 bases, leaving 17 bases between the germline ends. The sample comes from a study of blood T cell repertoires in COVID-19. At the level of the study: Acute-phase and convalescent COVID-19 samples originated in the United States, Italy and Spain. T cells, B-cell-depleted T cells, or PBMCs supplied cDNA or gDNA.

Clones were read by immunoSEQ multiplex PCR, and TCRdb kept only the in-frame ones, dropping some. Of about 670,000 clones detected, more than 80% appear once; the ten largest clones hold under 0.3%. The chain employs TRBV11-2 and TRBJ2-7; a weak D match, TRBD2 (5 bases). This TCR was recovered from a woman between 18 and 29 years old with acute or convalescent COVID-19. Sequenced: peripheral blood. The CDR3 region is CASSQSPGLSSYEQYF. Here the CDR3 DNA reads TGTGCCAGCAGCCAGAGCCCCGGACTGAGCTCCTACGAGCAGTACTTC.